The entry below gives a single TCR beta chain sequence along with its context. This clone's antigen is unknown. Within one base of it there is no much larger clone, and no base qualities were kept. Interpreted using the paper, the time point label stands for: cycle 1 day 1 (C1D1), immediately before nivolumab initiation. Every trial patient had relapsed after autologous stem cell transplantation, and cohorts A, B and C differed in prior brentuximab vedotin exposure. Using a Miltenyi CD4+ T cell isolation kit, CD4+ T cells were purified from thawed PBMCs through magnetic negative selection. The trial cohort included around 60 patients with relapsed/refractory classical Hodgkin lymphoma, and each patient had a best overall response of complete response, partial response or progressive disease. Trial patients were treated with single-agent nivolumab in the multi-cohort phase II CheckMate 205 trial. An independent review committee assessed best overall response using the 2007 International Working Group response criteria. PBMCs from the trial were collected at three points: immediately before nivolumab initiation (C1D1), and during therapy at cycle 2 day 1 and cycle 4 day 1. Peripheral blood was collected in 8 mL Vacutainer Cell Preparation Tubes, from which PBMCs were isolated by centrifugation and then cryopreserved. Purified CD4+ and CD8+ fractions were prepared only for cases in which an additional PBMC sample was available. Magnetically labelled cells were depleted on LS columns in a quadroMACS separator, and the flow-through was collected as the purified fraction.

The sample comes from a study of PD-1 blockade in classical Hodgkin lymphoma (dated by TCRdb to 2020 to 2021). Notes on the research overall: Nivolumab dosing was 3 mg/kg intravenously every 2 weeks, continuing until either disease progression or unacceptable toxicity. To define a peripheral blood immune signature of response to PD-1 blockade in classical Hodgkin lymphoma, the study combined TCR beta sequencing with CyTOF. General findings and caveats noted by the study authors: Lower diversity was observed in patients in whom nivolumab was started less than 1 year after ASCT, and these patients were excluded from later analyses so that confounding by immune reconstitution would be avoided. The study was limited to a single clinical trial cohort, and causes of repertoire differences, possibly disease activity or prior therapy, remained undefined. Newly diagnosed patients were reported to have lower baseline TCR diversity than healthy donors, and relapsed/refractory patients were reported to have lower baseline TCR diversity still. Baseline diversity similar to that of newly diagnosed patients was observed in trial patients achieving complete response, whereas significantly lower diversity was observed in partial responders and progressors. CD4+ but not CD8+ TCR diversity rose significantly by C4D1 (p=0.0027 vs p=0.16), most apparent in complete responders (p=0.02).

Via the germline V gene, CDR1 is SGHDT and CDR2 YYEEEE. The CDR3 goes from the cysteine to the phenylalanine over 15 residues. The DNA shown is the 45-base CDR3, in frame from base 1. V and J are truncated by 4 bases and 5 bases respectively, leaving an intervening sequence of 16 bases. Genomic DNA was extracted with the Qiagen DNeasy kit from unsorted PBMCs and from negatively selected CD4+ and CD8+ fractions. TCR beta CDR3 regions were amplified by immunoSEQ multiplex PCR using primers annealing to V and J segments. A synthetic immune receptor repertoire was used to minimize amplification bias, and any residual bias was removed computationally once sequencing was done. Turning to the authors' computational methods: Custom Python scripts were used to quantify repertoire diversity as the Shannon entropy index. Unsorted, CD4+ and CD8+ repertoires were examined separately, except in combined analyses, for which CD4+ and CD8+ sequences were merged in silico. Clonal expansion was defined as a frequency increase of at least 2-fold after treatment compared with C1D1, and clones undetected at baseline were assigned a pseudocount of 0.5. Singleton clones were defined as clones with 0 or 1 copy at C1D1, and non-singleton clones were defined as clones with 2 or more copies. Clones expanded in unsorted samples were labelled as CD4+, CD8+ or unknown by matching protein sequences in sorted samples from the same patient. Diversity changes from C1D1 to C4D1 were tested in paired samples using Wilcoxon tests. TCRdb provides this immuneACCESS table in a form limited to in-frame rearrangements. Some clones are lacking; in checked studies, under half of them reflect an unresolved V gene, and why the rest are absent is not known. V and J calls and clone size are given by that table; D and trimming were obtained from the DNA. The sample has 900 or so clones on record, approximately 90% of them singletons. 4.5% to 7% of the sample belongs to the ten largest clones.

The TCR was taken from a human donor with classical Hodgkin lymphoma. The sequencing here drew on CD4+ T cells from blood, taken at baseline. The sequence links TRBV5-6 to TRBJ2-1; the D region possibly corresponds to TRBD2 (6 bases align). The encoded CDR3 is CASSQGVRRDNEQFF. Here is the DNA: TGTGCCAGCAGCCAAGGGGTCCGGAGGGACAATGAGCAGTTCTTC.